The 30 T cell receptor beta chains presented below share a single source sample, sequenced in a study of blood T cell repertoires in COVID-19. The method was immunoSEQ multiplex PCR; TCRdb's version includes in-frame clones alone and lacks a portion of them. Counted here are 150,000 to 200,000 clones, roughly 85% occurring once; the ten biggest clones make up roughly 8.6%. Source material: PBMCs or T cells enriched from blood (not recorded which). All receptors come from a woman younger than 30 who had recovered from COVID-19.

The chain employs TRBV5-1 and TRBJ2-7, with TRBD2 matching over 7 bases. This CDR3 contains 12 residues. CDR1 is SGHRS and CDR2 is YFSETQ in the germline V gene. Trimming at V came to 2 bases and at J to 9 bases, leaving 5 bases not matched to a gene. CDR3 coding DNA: TGCGCCAGCAGCTTAAGCGGGGACGGGCAGTACTTC. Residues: CASSLSGDGQYF.

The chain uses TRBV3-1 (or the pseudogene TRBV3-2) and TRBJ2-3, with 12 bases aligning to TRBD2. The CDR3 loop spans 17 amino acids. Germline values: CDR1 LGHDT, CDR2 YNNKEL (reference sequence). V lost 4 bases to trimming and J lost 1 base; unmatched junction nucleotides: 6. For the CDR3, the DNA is TGTGCCAGCAGCCTCGACCCTAGCGGGGGGGGCACAGATACGCAGTATTTT. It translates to CASSLDPSGGGTDTQYF.

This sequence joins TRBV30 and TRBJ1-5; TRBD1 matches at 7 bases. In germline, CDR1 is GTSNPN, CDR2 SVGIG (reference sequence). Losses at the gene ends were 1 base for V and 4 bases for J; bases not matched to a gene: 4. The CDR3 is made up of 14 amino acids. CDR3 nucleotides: TGTGCCTGGAGTGGGGGACAGCTAAATCAGCCCCAGCATTTT. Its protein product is CAWSGGQLNQPQHF.

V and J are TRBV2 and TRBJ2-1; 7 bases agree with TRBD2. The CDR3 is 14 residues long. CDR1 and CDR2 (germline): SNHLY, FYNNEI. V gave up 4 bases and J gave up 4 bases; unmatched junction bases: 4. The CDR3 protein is CASSVASGYNEQFF. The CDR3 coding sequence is TGTGCCAGCAGTGTAGCTAGCGGATACAATGAGCAGTTCTTC.

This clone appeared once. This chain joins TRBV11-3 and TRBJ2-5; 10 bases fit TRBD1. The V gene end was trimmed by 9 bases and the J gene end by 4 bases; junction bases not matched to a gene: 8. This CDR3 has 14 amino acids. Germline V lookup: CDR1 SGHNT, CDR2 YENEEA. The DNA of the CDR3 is TGTGCCAGAAAGACAGGGGGCGAAGGAGAGACCCAGTACTTC. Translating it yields CARKTGGEGETQYF.

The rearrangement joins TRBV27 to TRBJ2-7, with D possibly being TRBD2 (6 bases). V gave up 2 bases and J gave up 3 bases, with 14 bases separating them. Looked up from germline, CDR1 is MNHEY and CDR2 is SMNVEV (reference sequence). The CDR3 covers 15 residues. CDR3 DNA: TGTGCCAGCAGTTTAGGAGGACCCGGGGGCTACGAGCAGTACTTC. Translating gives CASSLGGPGGYEQYF.

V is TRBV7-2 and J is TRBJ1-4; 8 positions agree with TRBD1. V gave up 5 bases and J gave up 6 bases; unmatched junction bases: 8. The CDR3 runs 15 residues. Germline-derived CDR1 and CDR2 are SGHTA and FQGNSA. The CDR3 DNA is TGTGCCAGCAGCCCGGTCACAGGGGGGGATGAAAAACTGTTTTTT. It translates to CASSPVTGGDEKLFF. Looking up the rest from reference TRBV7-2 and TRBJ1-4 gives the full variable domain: GAGVSQSPSNKVTEKGKDVELRCDPISGHTALYWYRQSLGQGLEFLIYFQGNSAPDKSGLPSDRFSAERTGGSVSTLTIQRTQQEDSAVYLCASSPVTGGDEKLFFGSGTQLSVL.

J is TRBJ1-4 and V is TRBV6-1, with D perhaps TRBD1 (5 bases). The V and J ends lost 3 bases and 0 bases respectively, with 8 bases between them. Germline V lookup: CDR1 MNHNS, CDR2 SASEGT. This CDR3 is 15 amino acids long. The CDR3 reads CASSEGGATNEKLFF. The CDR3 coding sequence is TGTGCCAGCAGTGAGGGGGGTGCAACTAATGAAAAACTGTTTTTT.

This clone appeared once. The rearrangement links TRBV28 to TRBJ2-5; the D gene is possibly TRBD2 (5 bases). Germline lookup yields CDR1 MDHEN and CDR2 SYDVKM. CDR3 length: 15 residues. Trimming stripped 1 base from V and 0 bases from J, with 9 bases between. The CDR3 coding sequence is TGTGCCAGCAGTTTATCGGGATACAACCAAGAGACCCAGTACTTC. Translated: CASSLSGYNQETQYF.

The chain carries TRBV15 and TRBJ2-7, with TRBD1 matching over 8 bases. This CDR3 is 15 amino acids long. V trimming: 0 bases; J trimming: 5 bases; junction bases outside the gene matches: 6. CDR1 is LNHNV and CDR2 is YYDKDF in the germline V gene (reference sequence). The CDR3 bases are TGTGCCACCAGCAGAGATCCAGGACAGGGCAACGAGCAGTACTTC. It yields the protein CATSRDPGQGNEQYF.

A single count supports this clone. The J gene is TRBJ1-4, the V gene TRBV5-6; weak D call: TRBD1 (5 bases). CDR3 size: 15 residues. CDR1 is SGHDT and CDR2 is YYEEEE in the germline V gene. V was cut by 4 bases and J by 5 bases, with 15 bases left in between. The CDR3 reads CASSPRGGTNEKLFF. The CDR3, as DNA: TGTGCCAGCAGCCCTCGGGGGGGAACAAATGAAAAACTGTTTTTT.

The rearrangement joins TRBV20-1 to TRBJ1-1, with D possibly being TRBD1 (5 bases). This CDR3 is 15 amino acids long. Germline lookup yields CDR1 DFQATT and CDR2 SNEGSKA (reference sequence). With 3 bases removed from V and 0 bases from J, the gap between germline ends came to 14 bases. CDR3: CSASIRDGVNTEAFF. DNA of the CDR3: TGCAGTGCTAGTATCAGGGATGGGGTGAACACTGAAGCTTTCTTT.

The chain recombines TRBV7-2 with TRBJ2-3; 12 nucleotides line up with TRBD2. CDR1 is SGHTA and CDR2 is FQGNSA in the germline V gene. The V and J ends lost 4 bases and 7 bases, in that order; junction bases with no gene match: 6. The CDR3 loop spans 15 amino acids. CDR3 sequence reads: CASSSTSGRRHTQYF. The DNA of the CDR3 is TGTGCCAGCAGCTCGACTAGCGGGAGAAGACATACGCAGTATTTT. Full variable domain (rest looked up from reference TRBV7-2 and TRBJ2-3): GAGVSQSPSNKVTEKGKDVELRCDPISGHTALYWYRQSLGQGLEFLIYFQGNSAPDKSGLPSDRFSAERTGGSVSTLTIQRTQQEDSAVYLCASSSTSGRRHTQYFGPGTRLTVL.

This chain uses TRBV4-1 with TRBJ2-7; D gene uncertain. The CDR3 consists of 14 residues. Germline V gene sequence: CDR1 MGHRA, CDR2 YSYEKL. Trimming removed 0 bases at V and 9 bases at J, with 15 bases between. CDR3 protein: CASSQEATEDAQYF. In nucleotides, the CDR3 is TGCGCCAGCAGCCAAGAAGCGACCGAAGACGCGCAGTACTTC.

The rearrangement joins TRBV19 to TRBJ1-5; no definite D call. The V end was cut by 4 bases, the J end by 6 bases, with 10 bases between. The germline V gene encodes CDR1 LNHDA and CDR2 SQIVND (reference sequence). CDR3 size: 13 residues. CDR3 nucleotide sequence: TGTGCCAGTAGTAGCACAGACGCTCAGCCCCAGCATTTT. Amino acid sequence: CASSSTDAQPQHF.

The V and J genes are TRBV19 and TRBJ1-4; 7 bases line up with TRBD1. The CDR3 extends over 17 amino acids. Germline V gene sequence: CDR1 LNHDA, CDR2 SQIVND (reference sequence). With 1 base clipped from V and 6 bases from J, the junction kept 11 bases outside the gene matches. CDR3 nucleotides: TGTGCCAGTAGTATAGTTACCCGACAGGGAAGATATGAAAAACTGTTTTTT. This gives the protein CASSIVTRQGRYEKLFF. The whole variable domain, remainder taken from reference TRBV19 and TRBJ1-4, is DGGITQSPKYLFRKEGQNVTLSCEQNLNHDAMYWYRQDPGQGLRLIYYSQIVNDFQKGDIAEGYSVSREKKESFPLTVTSAQKNPTAFYLCASSIVTRQGRYEKLFFGSGTQLSVL.

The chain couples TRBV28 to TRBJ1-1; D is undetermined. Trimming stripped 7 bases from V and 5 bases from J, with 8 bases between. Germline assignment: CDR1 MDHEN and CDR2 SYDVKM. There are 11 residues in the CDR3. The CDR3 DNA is TGTGCCAGCAACAGCCGAACTGAAGCTTTCTTT. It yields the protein CASNSRTEAFF.

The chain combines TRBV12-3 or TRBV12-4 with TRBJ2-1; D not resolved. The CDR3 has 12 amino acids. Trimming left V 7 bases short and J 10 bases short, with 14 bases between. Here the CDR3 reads CASTQDGWEQFF. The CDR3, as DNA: TGTGCCAGCACACAAGACGGGTGGGAGCAGTTCTTC.

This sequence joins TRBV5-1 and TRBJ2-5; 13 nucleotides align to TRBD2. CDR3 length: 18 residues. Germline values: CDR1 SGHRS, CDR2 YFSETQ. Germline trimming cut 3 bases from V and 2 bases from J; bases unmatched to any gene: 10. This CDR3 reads CASSSGLAGAPTQETQYF. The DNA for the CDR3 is TGCGCCAGCAGCTCTGGACTAGCGGGAGCCCCCACTCAAGAGACCCAGTACTTC.

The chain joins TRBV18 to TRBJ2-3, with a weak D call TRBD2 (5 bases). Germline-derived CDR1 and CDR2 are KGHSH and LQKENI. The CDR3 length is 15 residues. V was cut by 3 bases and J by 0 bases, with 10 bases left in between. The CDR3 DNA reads TGTGCCAGCTCACCCCCCGGGGTTAGCACAGATACGCAGTATTTT. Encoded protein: CASSPPGVSTDTQYF.

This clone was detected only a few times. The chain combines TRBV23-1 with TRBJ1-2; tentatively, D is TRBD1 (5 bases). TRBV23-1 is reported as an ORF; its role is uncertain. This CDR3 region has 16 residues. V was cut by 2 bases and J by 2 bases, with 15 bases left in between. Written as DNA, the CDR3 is TGCGCCAGCAGTCAAGGGGCCGGATTTATAAACTATGGCTACACCTTC. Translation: CASSQGAGFINYGYTF.

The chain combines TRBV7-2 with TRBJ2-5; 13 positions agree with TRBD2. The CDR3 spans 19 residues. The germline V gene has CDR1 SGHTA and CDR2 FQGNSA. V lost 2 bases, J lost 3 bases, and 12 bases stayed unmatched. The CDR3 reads CASSLHRLAGGQPKETQYF. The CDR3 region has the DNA TGTGCCAGCAGCTTACACCGACTAGCGGGGGGTCAACCTAAAGAGACCCAGTACTTC.

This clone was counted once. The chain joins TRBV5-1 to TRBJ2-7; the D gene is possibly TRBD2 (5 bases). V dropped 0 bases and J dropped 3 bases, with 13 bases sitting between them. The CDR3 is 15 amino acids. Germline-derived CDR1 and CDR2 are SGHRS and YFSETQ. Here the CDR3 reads CASSLGGAQYYEQYF. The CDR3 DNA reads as TGCGCCAGCAGCTTGGGGGGAGCCCAATACTACGAGCAGTACTTC.

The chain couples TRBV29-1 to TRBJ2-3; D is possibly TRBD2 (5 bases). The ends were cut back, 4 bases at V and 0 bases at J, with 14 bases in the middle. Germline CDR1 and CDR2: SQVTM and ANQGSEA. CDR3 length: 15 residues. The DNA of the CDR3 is TGCAGCGTTGCTTCTAGCACCTCTAGCACAGATACGCAGTATTTT. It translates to CSVASSTSSTDTQYF.

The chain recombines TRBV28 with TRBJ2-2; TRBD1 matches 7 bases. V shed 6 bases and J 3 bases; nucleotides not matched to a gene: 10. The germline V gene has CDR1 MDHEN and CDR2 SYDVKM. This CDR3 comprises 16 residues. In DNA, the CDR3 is TGTGCCAGCAGAGAGGCCGGGACAGAGTACACCGGGGAGCTGTTTTTT. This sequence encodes CASREAGTEYTGELFF.

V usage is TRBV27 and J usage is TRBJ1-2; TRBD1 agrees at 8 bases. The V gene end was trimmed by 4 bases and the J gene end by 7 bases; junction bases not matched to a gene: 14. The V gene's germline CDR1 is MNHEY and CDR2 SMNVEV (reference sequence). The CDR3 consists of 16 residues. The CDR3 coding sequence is TGTGCCAGCAGTTCCCACTCGGACAGGGTAAAGGGTGGCTACACCTTC. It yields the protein CASSSHSDRVKGGYTF.

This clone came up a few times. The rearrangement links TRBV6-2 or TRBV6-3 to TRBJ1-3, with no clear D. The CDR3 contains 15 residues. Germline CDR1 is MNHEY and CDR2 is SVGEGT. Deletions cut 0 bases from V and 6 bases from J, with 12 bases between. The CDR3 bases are TGTGCCAGCAGTTACTCGGAGAAAGGAGAAAACACCATATATTTT. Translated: CASSYSEKGENTIYF.

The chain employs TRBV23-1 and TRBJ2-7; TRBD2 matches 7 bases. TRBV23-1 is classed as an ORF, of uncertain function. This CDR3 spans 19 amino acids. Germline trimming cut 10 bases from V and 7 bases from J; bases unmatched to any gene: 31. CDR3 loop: CATMNGEGPPGPAPNEQYF. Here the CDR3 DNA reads TGCGCCACCATGAATGGGGAGGGCCCTCCAGGTCCGGCCCCAAATGAGCAGTACTTC.

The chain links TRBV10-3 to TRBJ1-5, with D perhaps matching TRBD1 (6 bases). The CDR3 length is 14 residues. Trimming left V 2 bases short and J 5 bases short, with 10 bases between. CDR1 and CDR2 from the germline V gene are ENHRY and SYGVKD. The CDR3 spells CAISEAGDDQPQHF. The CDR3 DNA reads TGTGCCATCAGTGAGGCAGGGGACGATCAGCCCCAGCATTTT.

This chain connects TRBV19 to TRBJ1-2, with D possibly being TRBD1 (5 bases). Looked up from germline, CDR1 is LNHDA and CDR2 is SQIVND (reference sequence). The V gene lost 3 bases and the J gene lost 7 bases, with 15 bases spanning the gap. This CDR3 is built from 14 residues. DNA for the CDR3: TGTGCCAGTAGTATGGCGGGGGGGTTTGGTGGCTACACCTTC. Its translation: CASSMAGGFGGYTF.